One T cell receptor (beta chain) is described in this entry. The antigen is not known. Per germline, CDR1 MNHEY and CDR2 SMNVEV (reference sequence). Trimming took 7 bases from V and 3 from J; bases not matched to a gene: 8. This CDR3 has 14 residues. The data derive from a study of shared clonotypes between healthy human individuals. Produced via immunoSEQ multiplex PCR; TCRdb's table is partial and in-frame only. The sample records over 1.5 million clones, 95% to 99% being singletons. Study findings and constraints: Unshared clonotypes carried lower generation probabilities than those common to all four donors. Tissues were not sampled, only blood, and their repertoires likely differ.

The genes are TRBV27 and TRBJ1-1; 7 bases are a match to TRBD1. The clonotype was recovered from a young man in good health. Sequenced: naive CD4+ T cells sorted from blood. Subset defined: CD45RA+ positively selected. As DNA, the CDR3 is TGTGCCAGCAATCGGGCAGGGGGGCACACTGAAGCTTTCTTT. It specifies CASNRAGGHTEAFF.